These 14 T cell receptor beta chains originate from one sample sequenced in a study of CD8+ T cells in alopecia areata. Extracted RNA was reverse transcribed into cDNA, the sequencing template. Profiled with immunoSEQ multiplex PCR; TCRdb holds only in-frame clones, not every one. The repertoire holds more than 150,000 clones, with around 50% as singletons. The sequenced sample was CD4+ T cells sorted from blood, obtained at week 0. The receptors derive from a human donor with alopecia areata.

This sequence joins TRBV29-1 and TRBJ1-5; D is unclear. The CDR3 consists of 13 residues. CDR1 SQVTM and CDR2 ANQGSEA come from the germline V gene. V lost 6 bases, J lost 3 bases, and 12 bases lay in between. Here the CDR3 reads CSVASTNNQPQHF. CDR3 DNA sequence: TGCAGCGTGGCATCGACCAACAATCAGCCCCAGCATTTT.

The chain combines TRBV29-1 with TRBJ2-6, with D possibly matching TRBD1 (5 bases). V lost 4 bases and J lost 3, with 7 bases in between. This CDR3 spans 13 amino acids. Per the germline V gene, CDR1 is SQVTM and CDR2 is ANQGSEA. DNA for the CDR3: TGCAGCGTTGGGGGCGGTGGGGCCAACGTCCTGACTTTC. This translates into CSVGGGGANVLTF. The full variable domain, in which reference TRBV29-1 and TRBJ2-6 provide the parts outside the CDR3, is SAVISQKPSRDICQRGTSLTIQCQVDSQVTMMFWYRQQPGQSLTLIATANQGSEATYESGFVIDKFPISRPNLTFSTLTVSNMSPEDSSIYLCSVGGGGANVLTFGAGSRLTVL.

This clone occurred once. Different DNA sequences within this sample yield the same CDR3. This sequence joins TRBV6-5 and TRBJ1-5, with D hard to call. Trimming removed 2 bases at V and 6 bases at J, with 8 bases between. The CDR3 spans 13 residues. The germline V gene encodes CDR1 MNHEY and CDR2 SVGAGI. This chain's CDR3 is CASSYRVRQPQHF. CDR3 in DNA: TGTGCCAGCAGTTACAGGGTCCGTCAGCCCCAGCATTTT.

The chain employs TRBV11-1 and TRBJ2-1, with 7 bases identical to TRBD2. From germline, CDR1 is SGHAT and CDR2 FQDESV (reference sequence). Trimming cost V 5 bases and J 9 bases; bases outside gene matches: 7. CDR3 length: 13 amino acids. CDR3 sequence reads: CASSGVSGGEQFF. CDR3 in DNA: TGTGCCAGCAGCGGAGTCTCGGGGGGTGAGCAGTTCTTC.

The rearrangement uses TRBV30 and TRBJ2-5, with a possible D match to TRBD1 (6 bases). With 0 bases removed from V and 9 bases from J, the gap between germline ends came to 14 bases. The CDR3 runs to 13 residues. Germline CDR1 GTSNPN, CDR2 SVGIG (reference sequence). The CDR3 sequence is CAWSVQGPPPQYF. CDR3 nucleotide sequence: TGTGCCTGGAGTGTACAGGGCCCACCGCCCCAGTACTTC.

This chain links TRBV7-2 with TRBJ1-2, with TRBD1 as a possible D gene (6 bases). Germline CDR1 is SGHTA and CDR2 is FQGNSA. The CDR3 consists of 12 residues. The ends were cut back, 1 base at V and 14 bases at J, with 14 bases in the middle. The CDR3 is CASSLEVGAWTF. DNA for the CDR3: TGTGCCAGCAGCTTAGAAGTGGGGGCATGGACCTTC.

This rearrangement joins TRBV25-1 to TRBJ2-5; possible D gene TRBD2, 7 bases. The CDR3 has 18 amino acids. CDR1 is MGHDK, CDR2 SYGVNS, per germline. V lost 1 base and J 0 bases, leaving 18 bases between the germline ends. The CDR3 nucleotides are TGTGCCAGCAGTGAATTGCGGGGGCCCAACCAGTACCAAGAGACCCAGTACTTC. It specifies CASSELRGPNQYQETQYF.

V gene TRBV11-2 combines with J gene TRBJ1-6, with D hard to call. The CDR3 is 16 amino acids. V lost 5 bases and J 0 bases, leaving 11 bases between the germline ends. Germline V lookup: CDR1 SGHAT, CDR2 FQNNGV. The CDR3 DNA reads TGTGCCAGCAGCCCCGTTGGGTTCTCCTATAATTCACCCCTCCACTTT. Protein: CASSPVGFSYNSPLHF.

V and J are TRBV11-2 and TRBJ1-5; TRBD1 is a possible D gene (5 bases). Germline V gives CDR1 SGHAT, CDR2 FQNNGV. The CDR3 sequence is 15 residues long. V shed 5 bases and J shed 2 bases, with 13 bases lying between them. DNA for the CDR3: TGTGCCAGCAGCAGCGGGACGTCGGGCAATCAGCCCCAGCATTTT. Translation: CASSSGTSGNQPQHF. Together with reference TRBV11-2 and TRBJ1-5, the CDR3 gives the full variable domain: EAGVAQSPRYKIIEKRQSVAFWCNPISGHATLYWYQQILGQGPKLLIQFQNNGVVDDSQLPKDRFSAERLKGVDSTLKIQPAKLEDSAVYLCASSSGTSGNQPQHFGDGTRLSIL.

The V gene is TRBV2, the J gene TRBJ2-5; tentatively, D is TRBD1 (5 bases). The CDR3 contains 12 residues. Germline V gives CDR1 SNHLY, CDR2 FYNNEI. V lost 6 bases, J lost 2 bases, and 7 bases lay in between. This chain's CDR3 is CASSRVQETQYF. CDR3 coding DNA: TGTGCCAGCAGCAGGGTTCAAGAGACCCAGTACTTC.

Notes on this clone: Other DNA sequences in this sample translate to the same CDR3. The chain recombines TRBV29-1 with TRBJ1-5, with D perhaps matching TRBD1 (6 bases). The CDR3 extends over 13 amino acids. Looked up from germline, CDR1 is SQVTM and CDR2 is ANQGSEA. V shed 6 bases and J shed 3 bases, with 12 bases lying between them. CDR3 residues: CSVADSSNQPQHF. The CDR3 DNA reads as TGCAGCGTCGCGGACAGTTCCAATCAGCCCCAGCATTTT.

The CDR3 nucleotides read TGCAGCGATGGGGGAAACTATGGCTACACCTTC. Translation gives CSDGGNYGYTF. V is TRBV29-1 and J is TRBJ1-2, with D possibly TRBD1 on 5 matching bases. Per the germline V gene, CDR1 is SQVTM and CDR2 is ANQGSEA. The CDR3 consists of 11 residues. V was pared by 7 bases and J by 2 bases, with 8 bases between. Combining the CDR3 with reference TRBV29-1 and TRBJ1-2 gives the whole variable domain SAVISQKPSRDICQRGTSLTIQCQVDSQVTMMFWYRQQPGQSLTLIATANQGSEATYESGFVIDKFPISRPNLTFSTLTVSNMSPEDSSIYLCSDGGNYGYTFGSGTRLTVV.

A single count supports this clone. The CDR3 spells CSVVLGTAAYEAYF. The CDR3 region has the DNA TGCAGCGTTGTCCTCGGGACAGCGGCTTATGAAGCGTACTTC. The rearrangement joins TRBV29-1 to TRBJ2-7; 7 bases fit TRBD1. The V and J ends lost 4 bases and 12 bases, in that order; junction bases with no gene match: 18. The CDR3 has 14 amino acids. CDR1 and CDR2 from the germline V gene are SQVTM and ANQGSEA.

The chain carries TRBV10-3 and TRBJ1-6; D remains unclear. The germline V gene encodes CDR1 ENHRY and CDR2 SYGVKD. V lost 2 bases and J 10 bases, leaving 9 bases between the germline ends. The CDR3 is 13 residues long. Written as DNA, the CDR3 is TGTGCCATCAGTGAGCGGCAGGCGTCACCCCTCCACTTT. It codes for CAISERQASPLHF.